What follows are 32 T cell receptor beta chains derived from one specimen sequenced in a study of blood T cell repertoires in COVID-19. The table came from immunoSEQ multiplex PCR; TCRdb's copy has only in-frame clones and leaves some out. Of hundreds of thousands of clones listed, roughly nine tenths are singletons. Source material: peripheral blood. The receptors were gathered from a man in his sixties with COVID-19, enrolled during active disease.

V is TRBV12-3 or TRBV12-4 and J is TRBJ1-2; D gene uncertain. The V gene lost 1 base and the J gene lost 8 bases, with 8 bases spanning the gap. The CDR3 runs to 12 residues. The DNA for the CDR3 is TGTGCCAGCAGTTTAGACGGGAAAGGCTACACCTTC. It yields the protein CASSLDGKGYTF.

This chain connects TRBV6-5 to TRBJ1-4; 7 bases line up with TRBD1. The germline CDR1 and CDR2 sequences are MNHEY and SVGAGI. This CDR3 has 15 residues. J was trimmed by 2 bases and V by 5 bases; bases with no gene match: 5. The CDR3 DNA follows: TGTGCCAGCAGTCTACACAGGGGTACTAATGAAAAACTGTTTTTT. It is translated as CASSLHRGTNEKLFF.

This clone was seen a single time. J is TRBJ2-3 and V is TRBV11-3; a possible D gene is TRBD1 (6 bases). The V gene lost 5 bases and the J gene lost 0 bases, with 12 bases spanning the gap. Germline lookup yields CDR1 SGHNT and CDR2 YENEEA. This CDR3 contains 15 residues. CDR3 DNA: TGTGCCAGCAGCGACGGACAGTTTAGCACAGATACGCAGTATTTT. Translating it yields CASSDGQFSTDTQYF.

This rearrangement joins TRBV7-3 to TRBJ1-2; 8 positions match TRBD1. Germline lookup yields CDR1 SGHTA and CDR2 FQGTGA. CDR3 length equals 14 residues. The V and J ends lost 0 bases and 4 bases, in that order; junction bases with no gene match: 1. This CDR3 is CASSLTGTGYGYTF. In DNA, the CDR3 is TGTGCCAGCAGCTTAACAGGGACAGGCTATGGCTACACCTTC.

The chain joins TRBV27 to TRBJ2-7; 8 bases are shared with TRBD1. Germline V gene data show CDR1 as MNHEY and CDR2 as SMNVEV (reference sequence). Trimming took 2 bases from V and 6 from J; bases not matched to a gene: 12. The CDR3 covers 16 residues. The CDR3 region is CASSLLGQGSSREQYF. Written as DNA, the CDR3 is TGTGCCAGCAGTTTACTCGGACAGGGAAGCAGCCGCGAGCAGTACTTC.

The V and J genes are TRBV10-2 and TRBJ1-6; 11 nucleotides line up with TRBD1. This CDR3 is built from 21 residues. Germline V gene lookup returns CDR1 WSHSY and CDR2 SAAADI. With V trimmed by 1 base and J by 1 base, 12 bases remained unmatched. The CDR3 DNA sequence: TGCGCCAGCAGTGAGTTGACAGCCTGGGACAGGGGGGAATCCTATAATTCACCCCTCCACTTT. It codes for CASSELTAWDRGESYNSPLHF.

V gene TRBV3-1 (or the pseudogene TRBV3-2) combines with J gene TRBJ1-2; 7 bases agree with TRBD1. This CDR3 spans 14 amino acids. The trim removed 1 base at V and 6 bases at J, leaving 5 bases unmatched. Germline V gives CDR1 LGHDT, CDR2 YNNKEL (reference sequence). CDR3 bases: TGTGCCAGCAGCCAAGGGGGCAGGGGGAATGGCTACACCTTC. Protein sequence: CASSQGGRGNGYTF.

The rearrangement links TRBV19 to TRBJ1-2; the D is unclear. Germline V gives CDR1 LNHDA, CDR2 SQIVND (reference sequence). Deletions cut 6 bases from V and 8 bases from J, with 16 bases between. The CDR3 is 13 residues long. Here the CDR3 reads CASRSQTARGYTF. CDR3 coding DNA: TGTGCCAGTAGGTCTCAGACTGCTAGGGGCTACACCTTC.

The table lists this clone with a count of one. The V gene is TRBV7-9, the J gene TRBJ1-1, with D possibly TRBD1 on 5 matching bases. Germline CDR1 SEHNR, CDR2 FQNEAQ (reference sequence). V dropped 6 bases and J dropped 10 bases, with 12 bases sitting between them. The CDR3 has 11 amino acids. The CDR3 loop is CASSLQGGAFF. The CDR3 DNA follows: TGTGCCAGCAGTCTTCAGGGTGGAGCTTTCTTT. The full variable domain, with the rest looked up from reference TRBV7-9 and TRBJ1-1, is DTGVSQNPRHKITKRGQNVTFRCDPISEHNRLYWYRQTLGQGPEFLTYFQNEAQLEKSRLLSDRFSAERPKGSFSTLEIQRTEQGDSAMYLCASSLQGGAFFGQGTRLTVV.

The V call is TRBV27, the J call TRBJ1-5; perhaps TRBD1 as D (6 bases). V lost 5 bases and J 0 bases, leaving 14 bases between the germline ends. There are 16 residues in the CDR3. Per the germline V gene, CDR1 is MNHEY and CDR2 is SMNVEV (reference sequence). The CDR3 reads CASSPIRTDSNQPQHF. CDR3 bases: TGTGCCAGCAGTCCCATCCGGACAGATAGCAATCAGCCCCAGCATTTT.

This rearrangement joins TRBV10-1 to TRBJ2-2; possibly TRBD2 for D (6 bases). The CDR3 has 13 residues. Per germline, CDR1 WNHNN and CDR2 SYGVQD (reference sequence). V lost 6 bases and J lost 6, with 11 bases in between. The CDR3 here is CASSGGGSGELFF. The DNA of the CDR3 is TGCGCCAGCAGCGGAGGAGGGTCCGGGGAGCTGTTTTTT.

This clone was seen just once. V is TRBV24-1 and J is TRBJ2-1; maybe TRBD2 (6 bases). The germline V gene has CDR1 KGHDR and CDR2 SFDVKD. V was clipped by 0 bases and J by 7 bases, with 12 bases between them. This CDR3 spans 15 amino acids. CDR3 sequence (DNA): TGTGCCACCAGTGATTTGCAGGAGGGACGGAATGAGCAGTTCTTC. Its protein product is CATSDLQEGRNEQFF.

The chain combines TRBV4-1 with TRBJ2-7; TRBD2 matches at 8 bases. The CDR3 sequence is 16 residues long. CDR1 is MGHRA, CDR2 YSYEKL, per germline. Trimming removed 0 bases from V and 1 base from J; junction bases left unmatched: 5. The DNA for the CDR3 is TGCGCCAGCAGCCAAGATCCGGGGGGGGCTTCCTACGAGCAGTACTTC. Translation: CASSQDPGGASYEQYF.

This sequence joins TRBV27 and TRBJ2-5; 7 nucleotides agree with TRBD1. The CDR3 spans 16 residues. The germline V gene encodes CDR1 MNHEY and CDR2 SMNVEV (reference sequence). J lost 4 bases, V lost 5 bases, and 13 bases had no gene match. This CDR3 reads CASSADRDESTETQYF. Here the CDR3 DNA reads TGTGCCAGCAGTGCTGACAGGGACGAAAGTACAGAGACCCAGTACTTC.

The chain uses TRBV11-2 and TRBJ2-7, with 10 bases identical to TRBD1. Germline V gives CDR1 SGHAT, CDR2 FQNNGV. V lost 4 bases to trimming and J lost 6 bases; unmatched junction nucleotides: 15. CDR3 size: 17 residues. The CDR3 loop reads CASSSSVGGGQGSEQYF. In nucleotides, the CDR3 is TGTGCCAGCAGCTCATCAGTAGGGGGGGGACAGGGGAGCGAGCAGTACTTC.

The chain couples TRBV3-1 (or the pseudogene TRBV3-2) to TRBJ1-1, with a weak D call TRBD1 (5 bases). The V gene lost 1 base and the J gene lost 10 bases, with 13 bases spanning the gap. This CDR3 has 13 residues. Germline V gene data show CDR1 as LGHDT and CDR2 as YNNKEL (reference sequence). The CDR3: CASSQVVGAVAFF. In DNA, the CDR3 is TGTGCCAGCAGCCAAGTAGTTGGGGCCGTAGCTTTCTTT.

V gene TRBV19 combines with J gene TRBJ1-2; possible D gene TRBD1, 6 bases. V lost 0 bases and J 4 bases, leaving 9 bases between the germline ends. The CDR3 covers 14 residues. Germline values: CDR1 LNHDA, CDR2 SQIVND (reference sequence). The CDR3 here is CASSIEGALYGYTF. CDR3 bases: TGTGCCAGTAGTATAGAGGGGGCCCTCTATGGCTACACCTTC. Using reference TRBV19 and TRBJ1-2 for the parts outside the CDR3, the full variable domain is DGGITQSPKYLFRKEGQNVTLSCEQNLNHDAMYWYRQDPGQGLRLIYYSQIVNDFQKGDIAEGYSVSREKKESFPLTVTSAQKNPTAFYLCASSIEGALYGYTFGSGTRLTVV.

The chain recombines TRBV4-1 with TRBJ1-1; 8 nucleotides agree with TRBD1. V lost 4 bases and J lost 1; bases outside the gene matches: 2. CDR1 and CDR2 (germline): MGHRA, YSYEKL. This CDR3 is 14 amino acids long. This CDR3 reads CASSLDRANTEAFF. The CDR3 DNA is TGCGCCAGCAGCCTGGACAGGGCGAACACTGAAGCTTTCTTT.

The genes are TRBV4-2 and TRBJ2-7, with 7 bases aligning to TRBD2. CDR1 and CDR2 (germline): LGHNA, YNFKEQ. Losses at the gene ends were 0 bases for V and 7 bases for J; bases not matched to a gene: 12. CDR3 length: 16 residues. This CDR3 is CASSQDLGEGLWEQYF. The CDR3 DNA reads as TGTGCCAGCAGCCAAGATCTGGGGGAGGGCCTGTGGGAGCAGTACTTC.

The rearrangement links TRBV12-3 or TRBV12-4 to TRBJ1-5; D is perhaps TRBD1 (6 bases). Trimming shortened V by 5 bases and J by 6 bases, and 11 bases separated the two germline ends. This CDR3 contains 13 residues. The CDR3 region is CASSQQGTQPQHF. CDR3 DNA sequence: TGTGCCAGCAGTCAACAGGGCACTCAGCCCCAGCATTTT.

The CDR3 reads CATSRGGTLYEQYF. The CDR3 DNA reads as TGTGCCACCAGCAGAGGTGGGACACTGTACGAGCAGTACTTC. The chain uses TRBV15 and TRBJ2-7; a weak D match, TRBD1 (6 bases). The CDR3 contains 14 residues. Trimming shortened V by 1 base and J by 4 bases, and 11 bases separated the two germline ends. The germline V gene has CDR1 LNHNV and CDR2 YYDKDF (reference sequence). The full variable domain, its missing parts supplied by reference TRBV15 and TRBJ2-7, is DAMVIQNPRYQVTQFGKPVTLSCSQTLNHNVMYWYQQKSSQAPKLLFHYYDKDFNNEADTPDNFQSRRPNTSFCFLDIRSPGLGDTAMYLCATSRGGTLYEQYFGPGTRLTVT.

This clone was detected once. The V and J genes are TRBV5-1 and TRBJ2-3; TRBD2 matches at 10 bases. Trimming removed 2 bases from V and 1 base from J; junction bases left unmatched: 4. The CDR3 sequence is 16 residues long. CDR1 and CDR2 from the germline V gene are SGHRS and YFSETQ. The CDR3 region has the DNA TGCGCCAGCAGCTTTCCTAGCGGGAGCGGCACAGATACGCAGTATTTT. Its translation: CASSFPSGSGTDTQYF.

This chain uses TRBV6-4 with TRBJ2-1, with TRBD2 matching 11 bases. The CDR3 runs 16 residues. Germline CDR1 reads MRHNA; CDR2 reads SNTAGT. V dropped 0 bases and J dropped 9; count of bases not matched to a gene: 7. The CDR3 coding sequence is TGTGCCAGCAGTGACTCCCTAGCGGGGGGAAGGAGTGAGCAGTTCTTC. This codes for CASSDSLAGGRSEQFF.

J is TRBJ1-1 and V is TRBV19; 8 bases align to TRBD1. Germline values: CDR1 LNHDA, CDR2 SQIVND (reference sequence). The J segment lost 7 bases and the V segment lost 6 bases, leaving 13 bases of the junction unmatched. The CDR3 contains 15 residues. The CDR3 nucleotides read TGTGCCAGTAGCCCTACCAGGGGGCGAGGTTATGAAGCTTTCTTT. This encodes CASSPTRGRGYEAFF.

The rearrangement links TRBV28 to TRBJ2-1; D not resolved. Germline values: CDR1 MDHEN, CDR2 SYDVKM. V was shortened by 5 bases and J by 8 bases, with 7 bases between the two germline ends. The CDR3 spans 11 residues. The CDR3 nucleotides read TGTGCCAGCAGTCTTCTTCATGAGCAGTTCTTC. It codes for CASSLLHEQFF.

The chain employs TRBV7-8 and TRBJ2-2; 8 positions agree with TRBD2. CDR1 is SGHVS and CDR2 is FQNEAQ in the germline V gene. The CDR3 is 15 amino acids. The junction had 2 bases not matched to a gene; V was cut back by 1 base and J by 4 bases. DNA of the CDR3: TGTGCCAGCAGCTTAGTAGCGGGGAGCACCGGGGAGCTGTTTTTT. Translation gives CASSLVAGSTGELFF.

The chain uses TRBV28 and TRBJ2-4; D not resolved. With 5 bases removed from V and 0 bases from J, the gap between germline ends came to 5 bases. The CDR3 has 13 residues. The germline CDR1 and CDR2 sequences are MDHEN and SYDVKM. This CDR3 is CASSVIAKNIQYF. As DNA, the CDR3 is TGTGCCAGCAGTGTTATAGCCAAAAACATTCAGTACTTC.

The chain recombines TRBV21-1 with TRBJ1-5. TRBV21-1 is a known pseudogene. CDR3 length: 15 amino acids. The CDR3 here is CASSLSAASNQPQHF. CDR3 sequence (DNA): TGTGCCAGCAGCCTATCGGCGGCCAGCAATCAGCCCCAGCATTTT.

The V gene is TRBV10-3, the J gene TRBJ1-1, with D possibly TRBD1 on 6 matching bases. The CDR3 covers 14 residues. Trimming took off 5 bases at V and 3 bases at J, with 13 bases between the two ends. The germline gives CDR1 ENHRY, CDR2 SYGVKD. CDR3 sequence reads: CAISTTGSDTEAFF. The CDR3 DNA follows: TGTGCCATCAGTACCACAGGGTCAGACACTGAAGCTTTCTTT.

J is TRBJ2-2 and V is TRBV19; D may be TRBD2 (6 bases). Between the trimmed V and J ends, which lost 7 bases and 3 bases, there was a span of 18 bases. The germline V gene encodes CDR1 LNHDA and CDR2 SQIVND (reference sequence). The CDR3 covers 16 residues. In DNA, the CDR3 is TGTGCCAGTACCCATGGGGACTGGGCGGACACCGGGGAGCTGTTTTTT. The encoded protein is CASTHGDWADTGELFF.

The rearrangement links TRBV6-5 to TRBJ2-3, with 7 bases aligning to TRBD2. Germline V gives CDR1 MNHEY, CDR2 SVGAGI. This CDR3 contains 14 residues. V was clipped by 6 bases and J by 2 bases; unmatched bases: 5. CDR3 bases: TGTGCCAGCAGGTTAACTAGCGACACAGATACGCAGTATTTT. This translates into CASRLTSDTDTQYF.

The chain uses TRBV10-1 and TRBJ2-1; 7 positions agree with TRBD2. CDR3 size: 16 residues. Germline V gene data show CDR1 as WNHNN and CDR2 as SYGVQD (reference sequence). After removal of 4 bases from V and 3 bases from J, the junction contained 9 bases not matched to a gene. CDR3 loop: CASSAFLKRGYNEQFF. The DNA for the CDR3 is TGCGCCAGCAGTGCCTTCCTGAAGCGGGGCTACAATGAGCAGTTCTTC.